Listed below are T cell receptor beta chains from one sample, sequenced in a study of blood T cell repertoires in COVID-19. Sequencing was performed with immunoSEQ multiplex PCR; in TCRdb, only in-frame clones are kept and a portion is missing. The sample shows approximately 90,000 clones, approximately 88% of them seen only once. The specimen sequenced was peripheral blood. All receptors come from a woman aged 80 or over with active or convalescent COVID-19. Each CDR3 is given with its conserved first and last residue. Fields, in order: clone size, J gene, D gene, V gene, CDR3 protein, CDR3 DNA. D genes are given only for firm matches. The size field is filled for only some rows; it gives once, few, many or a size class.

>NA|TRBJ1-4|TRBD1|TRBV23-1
CASTHDRGNEKLFF
TGCGCCAGCACCCACGACAGGGGTAATGAAAAACTGTTTTTT
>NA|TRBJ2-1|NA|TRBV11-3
CASSLVWGDEQFF
TGTGCCAGCAGCTTAGTTTGGGGGGATGAGCAGTTCTTC
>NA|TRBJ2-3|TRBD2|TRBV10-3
CAIRTSGETTSTDTQYF
TGTGCCATCAGGACTAGCGGGGAAACTACTAGCACAGATACGCAGTATTTT
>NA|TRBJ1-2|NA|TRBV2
CASRATAIYGYTF
TGTGCCAGCAGAGCTACAGCAATCTATGGCTACACCTTC
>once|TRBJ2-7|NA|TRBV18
CASSPLSSSLYEQYF
TGTGCCAGCTCACCACTTTCCTCGTCCCTCTACGAGCAGTACTTC
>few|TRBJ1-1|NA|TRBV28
CASSPRGGVNTEAFF
TGTGCCAGCAGTCCACGGGGGGGGGTCAACACTGAAGCTTTCTTT
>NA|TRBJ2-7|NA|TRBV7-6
CASRWGGGKGEQYF
TGTGCCAGCAGATGGGGAGGGGGTAAAGGCGAGCAGTACTTC
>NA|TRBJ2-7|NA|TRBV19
CASSILPGLGSSYEQYF
TGTGCCAGTAGTATCCTGCCGGGACTCGGAAGCTCCTACGAGCAGTACTTC
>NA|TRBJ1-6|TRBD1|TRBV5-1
CASSLEGGPNSPLHF
TGCGCCAGCAGCTTGGAAGGGGGCCCGAATTCACCCCTCCACTTT
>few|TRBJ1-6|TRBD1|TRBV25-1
CASSPRQGVSPLHF
TGTGCCAGCAGTCCCCGTCAGGGGGTTTCACCCCTCCACTTT
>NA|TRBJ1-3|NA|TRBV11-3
CASSLDRGRNTIYF
TGTGCCAGCAGCTTAGACAGGGGAAGAAACACCATATATTTT
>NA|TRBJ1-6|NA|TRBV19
CASSLQLNSPLHF
TGTGCCAGTAGTCTCCAGTTAAATTCACCCCTCCACTTT
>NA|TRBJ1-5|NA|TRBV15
CATSLGLNQPQHF
TGTGCCACCAGCTTGGGGCTCAATCAGCCCCAGCATTTT
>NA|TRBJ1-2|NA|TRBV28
CASRPTGMDPRSYGYTF
TGTGCCAGCAGGCCGACGGGGATGGATCCCCGAAGCTATGGCTACACCTTC
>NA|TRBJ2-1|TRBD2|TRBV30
CAGEREPYNEQFF
TGTGCCGGGGAGCGGGAGCCCTACAATGAGCAGTTCTTC
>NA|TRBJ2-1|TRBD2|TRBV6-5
CASSRGTSGNNEQFF
TGTGCCAGCAGCCGGGGGACTAGCGGGAACAATGAGCAGTTCTTC
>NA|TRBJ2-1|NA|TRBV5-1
CASSALDWDSEQFF
TGCGCCAGCAGCGCCCTGGACTGGGACTCTGAGCAGTTCTTC
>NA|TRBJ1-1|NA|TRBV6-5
CASNPGRGDTEAFF
TGTGCCAGCAACCCGGGGAGGGGTGACACTGAAGCTTTCTTT
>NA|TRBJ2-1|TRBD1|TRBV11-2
CASSLGQSSYNEQFF
TGTGCCAGCAGCCTGGGACAGAGCTCCTACAATGAGCAGTTCTTC
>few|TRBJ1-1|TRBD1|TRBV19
CASSNTGDTEAFF
TGTGCCAGTAGTAATACAGGGGACACTGAAGCTTTCTTT
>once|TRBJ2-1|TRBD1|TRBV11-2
CASSDRDRSSYNEQFF
TGTGCCAGCAGCGACAGGGACCGAAGCTCCTACAATGAGCAGTTCTTC
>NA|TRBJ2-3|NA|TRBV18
CASSPVVIQRPTISTDTQYF
TGTGCCAGCTCACCGGTTGTAATCCAGAGACCGACTATCTCCACAGATACGCAGTATTTT
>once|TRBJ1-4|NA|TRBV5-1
CASSFSRGSGEKLFF
TGCGCCAGCAGCTTCTCCAGGGGATCGGGTGAAAAACTGTTTTTT
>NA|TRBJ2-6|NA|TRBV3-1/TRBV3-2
CASSSRGGGPSGANVLTF
TGTGCCAGCAGCTCCCGAGGAGGGGGCCCCTCTGGGGCCAACGTCCTGACTTTC
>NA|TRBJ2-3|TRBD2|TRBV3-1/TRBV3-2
CASSLGTSVSTDTQYF
TGTGCCAGCAGCTTAGGGACTAGCGTAAGCACAGATACGCAGTATTTT
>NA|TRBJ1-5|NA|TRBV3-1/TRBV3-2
CASSQVPGMAQPQHF
TGTGCCAGCAGCCAAGTACCGGGGATGGCGCAGCCCCAGCATTTT
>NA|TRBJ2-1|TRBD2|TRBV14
CASSHHSGSSYNEQFF
TGTGCCAGCAGCCACCATAGCGGGAGCTCCTACAATGAGCAGTTCTTC
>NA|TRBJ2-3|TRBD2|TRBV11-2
CASSPTGGVAGGPRRQYF
TGTGCCAGCAGCCCCACGGGGGGGGTAGCGGGAGGTCCTCGTAGGCAGTATTTT
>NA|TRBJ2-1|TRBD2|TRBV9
CASSSLAGGPVLSYNEQFF
TGTGCCAGCAGCTCCTTAGCGGGGGGCCCCGTTTTATCCTACAATGAGCAGTTCTTC
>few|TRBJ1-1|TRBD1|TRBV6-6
CASSLTPGQGPVF
TGTGCCAGCAGCCTAACCCCGGGACAGGGACCGGTCTTT
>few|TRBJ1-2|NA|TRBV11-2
CASSSIYQGRAGYTF
TGTGCCAGCAGCTCAATTTATCAGGGAAGGGCCGGCTACACCTTC
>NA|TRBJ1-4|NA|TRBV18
CASSPLRQPNEKLFF
TGTGCCAGCTCACCACTGCGACAGCCGAATGAAAAACTGTTTTTT
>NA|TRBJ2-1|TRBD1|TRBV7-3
CASSAGQGWDEQFF
TGTGCCAGCAGCGCCGGACAGGGGTGGGATGAGCAGTTCTTC
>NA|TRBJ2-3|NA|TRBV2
CASSGHLPGDTQYF
TGTGCCAGCAGTGGTCACCTCCCGGGGGATACGCAGTATTTT
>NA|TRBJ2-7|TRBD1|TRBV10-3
CAIGTGQGYEQYF
TGTGCCATCGGCACGGGACAGGGTTACGAGCAGTACTTC
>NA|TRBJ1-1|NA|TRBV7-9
CASSLGLPGDTEAFF
TGTGCCAGCAGCTTAGGCCTTCCAGGGGACACTGAAGCTTTCTTT